A single sample is the source of the 28 T cell receptor beta chains below, sequenced in a study of blood T cell repertoires in COVID-19. The repertoire was sequenced with immunoSEQ multiplex PCR; TCRdb's copy has only in-frame clones and lacks some. The sample lists approximately 360,000 clones, nearly 90% occurring once. The sample was peripheral blood. The receptors derive from a man between 18 and 35 years old with active or convalescent COVID-19.

The gene calls are TRBV24-1 and TRBJ1-3; D is uncertain. The CDR3 totals 18 residues. Deletions cut 4 bases from V and 4 bases from J, with 22 bases between. From germline, CDR1 is KGHDR and CDR2 SFDVKD. The CDR3 DNA reads as TGTGCCACCAGTGACACTTCTCCGGGTCGGGGATCGGGAAACACCATATATTTT. Amino acid sequence: CATSDTSPGRGSGNTIYF.

This chain joins TRBV29-1 and TRBJ2-7; D is possibly TRBD2 (6 bases). Trimming pared 6 bases from V and 4 bases from J, leaving 16 bases between. CDR3 size: 13 residues. The germline V gene has CDR1 SQVTM and CDR2 ANQGSEA. The CDR3 spells CSVGRTNRYEQYF. The CDR3 coding sequence is TGCAGCGTCGGCCGGACTAACCGATACGAGCAGTACTTC.

The chain employs TRBV4-1 and TRBJ2-5; 8 nucleotides match TRBD1. Unmatched junction bases numbered 4, after V lost 2 bases and J lost 2 bases. Germline CDR1 reads MGHRA; CDR2 reads YSYEKL. There are 15 residues in the CDR3. CDR3 coding DNA: TGCGCCAGCAGCCAACACCGGGACAGGCAAGAGACCCAGTACTTC. Translated, it gives CASSQHRDRQETQYF.

Concerning this clone: A read error may account for a junction end that differs from germline. The genes are TRBV3-1 (or the pseudogene TRBV3-2) and TRBJ2-3; TRBD2 agrees at 7 bases. This CDR3 is 15 amino acids long. Per the germline V gene, CDR1 is LGHDT and CDR2 is YNNKEL (reference sequence). The CDR3 coding sequence is TGTGCCAGCACCCAAGTTGCGGGAGTAACAGATACGCAGTATTTT. The encoded protein is CASTQVAGVTDTQYF.

The V call is TRBV4-1, the J call TRBJ2-7; the match to TRBD1 covers 7 bases. Germline V gives CDR1 MGHRA, CDR2 YSYEKL. Losses at the gene ends were 3 bases for V and 2 bases for J; bases not matched to a gene: 4. This CDR3 comprises 14 residues. Here the CDR3 DNA reads TGCGCCAGCAGCCACGGACAGGTAACCTACGAGCAGTACTTC. Protein product: CASSHGQVTYEQYF.

The CDR3 reads CASSQGGGSSYEQYF. The CDR3, as DNA: TGCGCCAGCAGCCAAGGTGGAGGAAGCTCCTACGAGCAGTACTTC. The chain joins TRBV4-3 to TRBJ2-7; perhaps TRBD2 as D (5 bases). Per germline, CDR1 LGHNA and CDR2 YSLEER. This CDR3 has 15 residues. Trimming removed 1 base from V and 0 bases from J, with 10 bases in between.

This clone has a single count. This chain connects TRBV19 to TRBJ2-7, with TRBD2 as a possible D gene (5 bases). The length of the CDR3 is 13 residues. V was shortened by 5 bases and J by 7 bases, with 15 bases between the two germline ends. Germline lookup yields CDR1 LNHDA and CDR2 SQIVND (reference sequence). The DNA for the CDR3 is TGTGCCAGTAGTGCACATAATACGGGGGAGCAGTACTTC. It translates to CASSAHNTGEQYF.

The rearrangement joins TRBV7-3 to TRBJ1-1; D may be TRBD1 (5 bases). Germline CDR1 and CDR2: SGHTA and FQGTGA. The CDR3 is made up of 14 amino acids. The V end lost 7 bases, the J end lost 6 bases, and 18 bases lay between the germline ends. The CDR3 region is CASTRGSLRSEAFF. In DNA form, the CDR3 reads TGTGCCAGCACGCGGGGCAGCCTAAGGTCTGAAGCTTTCTTT.

This chain links TRBV7-9 with TRBJ1-5, with 11 bases fitting TRBD1. V shed 5 bases and J 5 bases; nucleotides not matched to a gene: 8. This CDR3 is 16 amino acids long. In germline, CDR1 is SEHNR, CDR2 FQNEAQ (reference sequence). The CDR3 region is CASSPGQGANDQPQHF. The CDR3 DNA sequence: TGTGCCAGCAGCCCTGGACAGGGGGCTAACGATCAGCCCCAGCATTTT. Supplemented by reference TRBV7-9 and TRBJ1-5, the full variable domain reads DTGVSQNPRHKITKRGQNVTFRCDPISEHNRLYWYRQTLGQGPEFLTYFQNEAQLEKSRLLSDRFSAERPKGSFSTLEIQRTEQGDSAMYLCASSPGQGANDQPQHFGDGTRLSIL.

The V call is TRBV21-1, the J call TRBJ2-3; the table assigns TRBD2, which was not confirmed against the DNA. TRBV21-1 is described as a pseudogene. The CDR3 is made up of 17 amino acids. The CDR3 loop reads CASSKDGQRGQTDTQYF. The CDR3, as DNA: TGTGCCAGCAGCAAAGATGGCCAGCGGGGCCAAACAGATACGCAGTATTTT.

This clone has only one observation. The J gene is TRBJ1-5, the V gene TRBV18; D may be TRBD1 (5 bases). This CDR3 contains 14 residues. Looked up from germline, CDR1 is KGHSH and CDR2 is LQKENI. V lost 4 bases and J lost 5, with 12 bases in between. CDR3 region: CASSRPGRDQPQHF. The CDR3 nucleotides are TGTGCCAGCTCACGACCAGGCAGGGATCAGCCCCAGCATTTT.

The chain is built from TRBV5-4 and TRBJ2-7, with D perhaps matching TRBD1 (6 bases). The CDR3 has 13 amino acids. Germline V lookup: CDR1 SGHNT, CDR2 YYREEE (reference sequence). The V gene lost 4 bases and the J gene lost 3 bases, with 11 bases spanning the gap. The CDR3 sequence: CASSTGQLYEQYF. For the CDR3, the DNA is TGTGCCAGCAGCACCGGACAGCTCTACGAGCAGTACTTC.

The chain has TRBV5-8 and TRBJ1-6; TRBD1 might be the D (6 bases). V lost 2 bases to trimming and J lost 2 bases, with 8 bases between them. CDR1 and CDR2 from the germline V gene are SGHTS and YDEGEE. The CDR3 is 15 residues long. The CDR3 loop reads CASSLDRTYNSPLHF. CDR3 bases: TGTGCCAGCAGCTTAGACAGGACCTATAATTCACCCCTCCACTTT.

The genes are TRBV7-9 and TRBJ2-5, with TRBD1 identical over 7 bases. V was clipped by 3 bases and J by 2 bases; unmatched bases: 9. Germline V CDR1 and CDR2: SEHNR, FQNEAQ (reference sequence). The CDR3 runs 16 residues. CDR3 region: CASSFGRQGIQETQYF. The CDR3 nucleotides are TGTGCCAGCAGCTTCGGACGACAGGGAATACAAGAGACCCAGTACTTC.

The chain recombines TRBV7-2 with TRBJ1-1, with a tentative D call TRBD1 (6 bases). The germline V gene has CDR1 SGHTA and CDR2 FQGNSA. Trimming removed 1 base at V and 1 base at J, with 10 bases between. The CDR3 is 15 residues long. The CDR3 loop reads CASSLEDSKNTEAFF. The CDR3, as DNA: TGTGCCAGCAGCTTAGAGGACAGCAAGAACACTGAAGCTTTCTTT.

This clone has a single count. The chain links TRBV7-9 to TRBJ2-1; TRBD2 matches at 8 bases. Trimming at V came to 5 bases and at J to 6 bases, leaving 9 bases not matched to a gene. The CDR3 totals 15 residues. Per germline, CDR1 SEHNR and CDR2 FQNEAQ (reference sequence). The CDR3: CASSIRAGARNEQFF. The CDR3 DNA reads as TGTGCCAGCAGCATCAGAGCGGGAGCCCGCAATGAGCAGTTCTTC.

V gene TRBV30 combines with J gene TRBJ2-1; 7 positions agree with TRBD1. The CDR3 covers 13 residues. V lost 2 bases, J lost 4 bases, and 2 bases stayed unmatched. Germline V gene data show CDR1 as GTSNPN and CDR2 as SVGIG (reference sequence). CDR3 in amino acids: CAWSLGQYNEQFF. The CDR3 coding sequence is TGTGCCTGGAGTCTGGGACAGTACAATGAGCAGTTCTTC.

The J gene is TRBJ2-7, the V gene TRBV4-1; 7 bases are a match to TRBD1. The germline V gene encodes CDR1 MGHRA and CDR2 YSYEKL. There are 15 residues in the CDR3. V shed 1 base and J 1 base; nucleotides not matched to a gene: 4. The chain's CDR3 is CASSQGTTGSYEQYF. The DNA of the CDR3 is TGCGCCAGCAGCCAAGGAACGACAGGGTCCTACGAGCAGTACTTC.

This clone was recorded once. This chain joins TRBV12-3 or TRBV12-4 and TRBJ1-1; D call uncertain. CDR3 length equals 12 residues. V was clipped by 7 bases and J by 11 bases, with 17 bases between them. CDR3 region: CASKSTTREAFF. The CDR3 bases are TGTGCCAGCAAATCGACAACTCGGGAGGCTTTCTTT.

The chain joins TRBV10-3 to TRBJ1-4; possible D gene TRBD1, 5 bases. CDR3 length: 13 amino acids. The germline gives CDR1 ENHRY, CDR2 SYGVKD. This CDR3 is CAAARGANEKLFF. In DNA, the CDR3 is TGTGCTGCGGCTCGGGGGGCTAATGAAAAACTGTTTTTT.

V is TRBV6-6 and J is TRBJ1-1, with 9 positions matching TRBD1. J was trimmed by 6 bases and V by 6 bases; bases with no gene match: 8. The CDR3 is made up of 14 amino acids. The germline V gene encodes CDR1 MNHNY and CDR2 SVGAGI (reference sequence). CDR3 coding DNA: TGTGCCAGCAGCCGGGACAGGGCTATGCCTGAAGCTTTCTTT. Its translation: CASSRDRAMPEAFF.

J is TRBJ1-5 and V is TRBV6-5, with TRBD1 as a possible D gene (5 bases). This CDR3 comprises 14 residues. The V gene lost 6 bases and the J gene lost 7 bases, with 16 bases spanning the gap. CDR1 is MNHEY, CDR2 SVGAGI, per germline. The CDR3 bases are TGTGCCAGCAGCCTCATCCAGGGAGGCCAGCCCCAGCATTTT. Protein sequence: CASSLIQGGQPQHF.

The chain employs TRBV29-1 and TRBJ1-1; TRBD1 agrees at 9 bases. This CDR3 has 15 amino acids. V trimming: 4 bases; J trimming: 1 base; junction bases outside the gene matches: 7. The germline CDR1 and CDR2 sequences are SQVTM and ANQGSEA. CDR3 DNA sequence: TGCAGCGTTGCATACAGGGGGCGGGAGAACACTGAAGCTTTCTTT. Translation: CSVAYRGRENTEAFF. Drawing the rest from reference TRBV29-1 and TRBJ1-1, the complete variable domain is SAVISQKPSRDICQRGTSLTIQCQVDSQVTMMFWYRQQPGQSLTLIATANQGSEATYESGFVIDKFPISRPNLTFSTLTVSNMSPEDSSIYLCSVAYRGRENTEAFFGQGTRLTVV.

In nucleotides, the CDR3 is TGTGCCAGCAGTCACAGGGGGCTCTCTAATGGAAACACCATATATTTT. Its translation is CASSHRGLSNGNTIYF. This sequence joins TRBV6-6 and TRBJ1-3; 9 nucleotides match TRBD1. Germline V gene sequence: CDR1 MNHNY, CDR2 SVGAGI (reference sequence). The J segment lost 3 bases and the V segment lost 5 bases, leaving 8 bases of the junction unmatched. The CDR3 length is 16 residues.

The genes are TRBV24-1 and TRBJ2-1; 8 bases fit TRBD2. The trim removed 5 bases at V and 7 bases at J, leaving 6 bases unmatched. CDR3 length equals 14 residues. CDR1 is KGHDR and CDR2 is SFDVKD in the germline V gene. The CDR3 nucleotides read TGTGCCACCAGTGCAGCGGGGGCGATGAATGAGCAGTTCTTC. This codes for CATSAAGAMNEQFF.

The chain recombines TRBV19 with TRBJ1-5, with D possibly TRBD1 on 5 matching bases. Trimming cost V 3 bases and J 3 bases, with 12 bases left between them. The CDR3 runs to 15 residues. CDR1 and CDR2 from the germline V gene are LNHDA and SQIVND (reference sequence). The CDR3: CASSISQGLNQPQHF. CDR3 sequence (DNA): TGTGCCAGTAGTATCTCGCAGGGCCTCAATCAGCCCCAGCATTTT.

The chain uses TRBV18 and TRBJ1-1; 9 bases are a match to TRBD1. The CDR3 is 15 amino acids. Germline V gives CDR1 KGHSH, CDR2 LQKENI. Trimming took 3 bases from V and 6 from J; bases not matched to a gene: 8. This CDR3 is CASSPKQGATAEAFF. In DNA, the CDR3 is TGTGCCAGCTCACCCAAACAGGGGGCTACCGCTGAAGCTTTCTTT. Together with reference TRBV18 and TRBJ1-1, the CDR3 gives the full variable domain: NAGVMQNPRHLVRRRGQEARLRCSPMKGHSHVYWYRQLPEEGLKFMVYLQKENIIDESGMPKERFSAEFPKEGPSILRIQQVVRGDSAAYFCASSPKQGATAEAFFGQGTRLTVV.

This rearrangement joins TRBV2 to TRBJ2-7; D uncertain. Germline V CDR1 and CDR2: SNHLY, FYNNEI. Trimming stripped 5 bases from V and 3 bases from J, with 5 bases between. The CDR3 is made up of 11 amino acids. The CDR3 sequence is CASSRLYEQYF. In nucleotides, the CDR3 is TGTGCCAGCAGTCGTCTCTACGAGCAGTACTTC.